These 5 T cell receptor beta chains came from one sample sequenced in a study of T cell responses to AZD1222 COVID-19 vaccine (dated by TCRdb to the early 2020s). This sample's time point label indicates: baseline before first vaccination. Libraries were made using the immunoSEQ multiplex PCR assay. This immuneACCESS table, as held by TCRdb, lists in-frame sequences with V and J called but not all clones. Of the missing ones, under half trace to an unresolved V gene in checked studies; the others have no known cause. Within this sample are 65,000 to 70,000 clones, with 80% of them counted one time only. The top ten clones comprise about 12% of the sample. Specimen: peripheral blood, collected on day 0 of AZD1222 vaccination. These receptors originate from an adult in good health.

The CDR3 loop reads CASSTAGTGFPYYEQYF. The CDR3 DNA reads TGTGCCAGTAGCACGGCCGGGACAGGGTTTCCATACTACGAGCAGTACTTC. The chain has TRBV19 and TRBJ2-7, with TRBD1 matching over 9 bases. CDR1 and CDR2 (germline): LNHDA, SQIVND (reference sequence). Trimming at V came to 6 bases and at J to 3 bases, leaving 15 bases not matched to a gene. The CDR3 length is 17 residues. The variable domain in full, completed from reference TRBV19 and TRBJ2-7, reads DGGITQSPKYLFRKEGQNVTLSCEQNLNHDAMYWYRQDPGQGLRLIYYSQIVNDFQKGDIAEGYSVSREKKESFPLTVTSAQKNPTAFYLCASSTAGTGFPYYEQYFGPGTRLTVT.

This clone was observed a few times. The chain has TRBV6-5 and TRBJ1-5; unclear D gene. The CDR3 extends over 15 amino acids. CDR1 MNHEY and CDR2 SVGAGI come from the germline V gene. Trimming took 0 bases from V and 6 from J, leaving 12 bases between them. CDR3 DNA sequence: TGTGCCAGCAGTTACTCGATTCTAGGCCGTCAGCCCCAGCATTTT. It codes for CASSYSILGRQPQHF.

This clone occurred a few times. The V gene is TRBV5-3, the J gene TRBJ1-4, with 9 bases aligning to TRBD1. TRBV5-3 carries the ORF label, with uncertain function. J gave up 7 bases and V 5 bases, and 9 bases lay outside the gene matches. The CDR3 extends over 15 amino acids. The CDR3 bases are TGTGCCAGAAGGCAAGGGACAGGGTTGGGTGAAAAACTGTTTTTT. The encoded protein is CARRQGTGLGEKLFF.

The gene calls are TRBV14 and TRBJ2-5, with 15 bases aligning to TRBD2. The CDR3 has 16 residues. Germline V CDR1 and CDR2: SGHDN, FVKESK. Germline trimming cut 4 bases from V and 2 bases from J; bases unmatched to any gene: 2. The CDR3: CASSLGLAGGQETQYF. The CDR3 DNA follows: TGTGCCAGCAGCCTCGGACTAGCGGGGGGGCAAGAGACCCAGTACTTC. Combining the CDR3 with reference TRBV14 and TRBJ2-5 gives the whole variable domain EAGVTQFPSHSVIEKGQTVTLRCDPISGHDNLYWYRRVMGKEIKFLLHFVKESKQDESGMPNNRFLAERTGGTYSTLKVQPAELEDSGVYFCASSLGLAGGQETQYFGPGTRLLVL.

V usage is TRBV6-5 and J usage is TRBJ2-3; tentatively, D is TRBD2 (6 bases). Trimming removed 6 bases at V and 8 bases at J, with 18 bases between. The CDR3 has 14 amino acids. Germline lookup yields CDR1 MNHEY and CDR2 SVGAGI. This CDR3 reads CASRPGRGGATQYF. The DNA for the CDR3 is TGTGCCAGCAGACCCGGACGGGGCGGGGCTACGCAGTATTTT.